This T cell receptor (beta chain) was identified during a study of blood T cell repertoires in COVID-19. Turning to the study itself: The United States, Italy and Spain provided the acute and convalescent COVID-19 samples.

Study processing details: Reference gene primer amplification in the assay estimated nucleated cell counts. Generated by immunoSEQ multiplex PCR, the TCRdb table keeps only in-frame clones and is missing some. For V, J and clone size, that table is used; D and trimming come from the DNA. The sample includes 100,000 to 110,000 clones, roughly 87% of them seen just once. The CDR3 covers 14 residues. CDR1 is SGHKS and CDR2 is YYEKEE in the germline V gene (reference sequence). Details on this clone: An end of the junction does not agree with germline; a read error may underlie this.

The clonotype comes from a young man in a cohort sampled during active COVID-19. Sequences were obtained from peripheral blood. The V call is TRBV5-5, the J call TRBJ2-5, with D possibly matching TRBD1 (6 bases). The CDR3, as DNA: TGTGCCAGCAGCACAGGGACGTACCAAGAGGCCCAGTACTTC. This sequence encodes CASSTGTYQEAQYF.